This TCR beta chain was sequenced during a study of cytotoxic CD8 clonotypes in ibrutinib-treated CLL. Regarding the study as a whole: Sustained-remission and progressing patients diverged in sampling times. Higher circulating CD8+ T-cell counts strongly accompanied higher baseline clonality, above age-matched healthy donors.

Sequencing used immunoSEQ multiplex PCR; TCRdb keeps in-frame clones, though not all of them. The sample consists of approximately 300,000 clones, about 80% of them appearing once. Details on this clone: Its antigen is not known.

Trimming pared 4 bases from V and 0 bases from J, leaving 4 bases between. CDR1 and CDR2 from the germline V gene are SGHRS and YFSETQ. CDR3 length: 13 residues. The rearrangement uses TRBV5-1 and TRBJ2-2; D uncertain. The sequences come from PBMCs, collected before ibrutinib treatment. The sequence was collected from a human donor with chronic lymphocytic leukemia. The CDR3 reads CASSQANTGELFF. The CDR3 DNA reads as TGCGCCAGCAGCCAGGCGAACACCGGGGAGCTGTTTTTT.